Listed below are T cell receptor beta chains from one sample, sequenced in a study of CD8 T cells in Susac syndrome. In TCRdb, the immunoSEQ multiplex PCR reads were re-called with MiXCR into one record per CDR3 protein. Among roughly 180,000 distinct CDR3 sequences listed, about 95% were seen once. The specimen sequenced was CD4+ T cells from PBMCs. All receptors derive from a human donor with Susac syndrome. CDR3s include the opening cysteine and the closing phenylalanine or tryptophan. The D gene is left open where the match is weak. Expanded clones are given a class, and other clones once, few, many or no size at all.

V: TRBV4-3
size: once
D: TRBD2
J: TRBJ2-1
CDR3: CASSQGRGTSGSFNEQFF
DNA: TGCGCCAGCAGCCAAGGTCGGGGGACTAGCGGGAGTTTTAATGAGCAGTTCTTC

V: TRBV6-2/TRBV6-3
size: -
D: -
J: TRBJ2-1
CDR3: CASSQGHEQFF
DNA: TGTGCCAGCAGTCAGGGCCATGAGCAGTTCTTC

V: TRBV6-1
size: -
D: -
J: TRBJ2-3
CDR3: CASSEEGAGTDTQYF
DNA: TGTGCCAGCAGTGAAGAAGGGGCGGGCACAGATACGCAGTATTTT

V: TRBV3-1
size: -
D: -
J: TRBJ2-7
CDR3: CASSQDRDEQYF
DNA: TGTGCCAGCAGCCAAGACAGGGACGAGCAGTACTTC

V: TRBV29-1
size: -
D: -
J: TRBJ1-5
CDR3: CSVRQGNQPQHF
DNA: TGCAGCGTTCGGCAGGGAAATCAGCCCCAGCATTTT

V: TRBV18
size: -
D: -
J: TRBJ1-1
CDR3: CASSPSSLFGRGAGTEAFF
DNA: TGTGCCAGCTCACCATCAAGTCTCTTTGGAAGGGGGGCGGGCACTGAAGCTTTCTTT

V: TRBV24-1
size: -
D: -
J: TRBJ2-3
CDR3: CATSDRAAPRDTQYF
DNA: TGTGCCACCAGTGACCGGGCCGCCCCGAGAGATACGCAGTATTTT

V: TRBV4-2
size: once
D: -
J: TRBJ2-5
CDR3: CASSQVAVSQETQYF
DNA: TGTGCCAGCAGCCAAGTCGCCGTCAGCCAAGAGACCCAGTACTTC

V: TRBV7-6
size: -
D: TRBD2
J: TRBJ2-3
CDR3: CASSFGGETDTQYF
DNA: TGTGCCAGCAGCTTTGGGGGGGAGACAGATACGCAGTATTTT

V: TRBV4-1
size: -
D: -
J: TRBJ1-2
CDR3: CASSQGGGGGGYTF
DNA: TGCGCCAGCAGCCAGGGCGGGGGAGGTGGAGGCTACACCTTC

V: TRBV20-1
size: -
D: TRBD1
J: TRBJ1-5
CDR3: CSARALTGGTGQPQHF
DNA: TGCAGTGCCCGTGCCCTGACAGGGGGCACGGGTCAGCCCCAGCATTTT

V: TRBV4-2
size: -
D: -
J: TRBJ1-3
CDR3: CASSQEKPSGNTIYF
DNA: TGTGCCAGCAGCCAGGAAAAACCCTCTGGAAACACCATATATTTT

V: TRBV19
size: -
D: -
J: TRBJ2-2
CDR3: CASTMGINTGELFF
DNA: TGTGCCAGCACAATGGGGATAAACACCGGGGAGCTGTTTTTT

V: TRBV14
size: -
D: -
J: TRBJ2-1
CDR3: CASSSHYNEDEQFF
DNA: TGTGCCAGCAGTTCTCATTACAATGAGGATGAGCAGTTCTTC

V: TRBV4-1
size: -
D: TRBD2
J: TRBJ2-1
CDR3: CASSQDPSGSKFF
DNA: TGCGCCAGCAGCCAAGATCCTAGCGGGAGTAAGTTCTTC

V: TRBV20-1
size: -
D: TRBD1
J: TRBJ1-1
CDR3: CSAPDRGTEAFF
DNA: TGCAGTGCTCCCGACAGGGGCACTGAAGCTTTCTTT

V: TRBV9
size: -
D: TRBD1
J: TRBJ2-1
CDR3: CASSVATGVGEQFF
DNA: TGTGCCAGCAGCGTAGCTACAGGGGTGGGGGAGCAGTTCTTC

V: TRBV7-9
size: -
D: TRBD1
J: TRBJ1-4
CDR3: CASSFGGTATNEKLFF
DNA: TGTGCCAGCAGCTTCGGGGGGACAGCAACTAATGAAAAACTGTTTTTT

V: TRBV27
size: -
D: -
J: TRBJ2-1
CDR3: CASSLWVGGRNGEQFF
DNA: TGTGCCAGCAGTTTGTGGGTAGGGGGTCGCAACGGTGAGCAGTTCTTC

V: TRBV7-2
size: -
D: TRBD2
J: TRBJ2-5
CDR3: CASSPFLVAGSETQYF
DNA: TGTGCCAGCAGCCCGTTTTTGGTAGCGGGGTCAGAGACCCAGTACTTC

V: TRBV27
size: -
D: TRBD2
J: TRBJ2-1
CDR3: CASRPQRGTSGSWYNEQFF
DNA: TGTGCCAGCAGACCGCAACGTGGGACTAGCGGGAGTTGGTACAATGAGCAGTTCTTC

V: TRBV4-3
size: once
D: -
J: TRBJ2-7
CDR3: CASSQDHGFSYEQYF
DNA: TGCGCCAGCAGCCAAGATCATGGGTTTTCCTACGAGCAGTACTTC

V: TRBV29-1
size: once
D: TRBD1
J: TRBJ1-1
CDR3: CSGDRGPFTEAFF
DNA: TGCAGCGGGGACAGGGGGCCTTTCACTGAAGCTTTCTTT

V: TRBV12-5
size: -
D: TRBD1
J: TRBJ2-1
CDR3: CASGLGPGQGRYNEQFF
DNA: TGTGCTAGTGGTTTGGGCCCGGGACAGGGGAGATACAATGAGCAGTTCTTC

V: TRBV7-2
size: -
D: TRBD2
J: TRBJ2-1
CDR3: CASSSPVTSVGEQFF
DNA: TGTGCCAGCAGCTCACCGGTTACTAGCGTCGGTGAGCAGTTCTTC

V: TRBV12-3/TRBV12-4
size: -
D: TRBD2
J: TRBJ2-7
CDR3: CASSPPAGGIAYEQYF
DNA: TGTGCCAGCAGTCCCCCCGCGGGGGGGATAGCCTACGAGCAGTACTTC

V: TRBV18
size: -
D: TRBD1
J: TRBJ2-7
CDR3: CASSPRTGVLYEQYF
DNA: TGTGCCAGCTCCCCTCGGACAGGGGTCCTCTACGAGCAGTACTTC

V: TRBV4-3
size: -
D: TRBD2
J: TRBJ2-1
CDR3: CASSQDPTSGSYNEQFF
DNA: TGCGCCAGCAGCCAAGACCCTACTAGCGGGAGCTACAATGAGCAGTTCTTC

V: TRBV5-4
size: -
D: TRBD1
J: TRBJ1-2
CDR3: CASSLWDRNYGYTF
DNA: TGTGCCAGCAGCTTATGGGACAGGAACTATGGCTACACCTTC

V: TRBV29-1
size: -
D: TRBD1
J: TRBJ2-7
CDR3: CSVGRTGFGYEQYF
DNA: TGCAGCGTTGGGCGGACAGGGTTTGGTTACGAGCAGTACTTC

V: TRBV20-1
size: -
D: TRBD2
J: TRBJ2-7
CDR3: CSASRTSGGIEQYF
DNA: TGCAGTGCTAGCCGGACTAGCGGGGGAATCGAGCAGTACTTC

V: TRBV20-1
size: -
D: TRBD2
J: TRBJ2-1
CDR3: CSARVPSGNEQFF
DNA: TGCAGTGCTAGAGTCCCTAGCGGGAATGAGCAGTTCTTC

V: TRBV5-1
size: once
D: -
J: TRBJ1-1
CDR3: CASSSQGWENTEAFF
DNA: TGCGCCAGCAGCTCCCAAGGTTGGGAGAACACTGAAGCTTTCTTT

V: TRBV6-7
size: -
D: TRBD1
J: TRBJ2-5
CDR3: CASSSRQGFGETQYF
DNA: TGTGCCAGCAGTTCCAGACAGGGGTTCGGAGAGACCCAGTACTTC

V: TRBV29-1
size: -
D: TRBD1
J: TRBJ1-2
CDR3: CSVGDSYGYTF
DNA: TGCAGCGTTGGGGACAGCTATGGCTACACCTTC

V: TRBV7-9
size: once
D: TRBD1
J: TRBJ2-1
CDR3: CASSLAGQLLVEQFF
DNA: TGTGCCAGCAGCTTAGCGGGACAGTTATTGGTTGAGCAGTTCTTC

V: TRBV10-3
size: once
D: TRBD2
J: TRBJ2-3
CDR3: CAINRDGSGISTDTQYF
DNA: TGTGCCATCAACCGGGACGGGAGCGGGATCAGCACAGATACGCAGTATTTT

V: TRBV28
size: -
D: -
J: TRBJ1-2
CDR3: CASSPSTGYGYTF
DNA: TGTGCCAGCAGTCCTTCGACCGGTTATGGCTACACCTTC

V: TRBV20-1
size: -
D: -
J: TRBJ2-3
CDR3: CSARGVDTQYF
DNA: TGCAGTGCTAGAGGGGTGGATACGCAGTATTTT

V: TRBV7-2
size: -
D: -
J: TRBJ1-4
CDR3: CASSAQDEKLFF
DNA: TGTGCCAGCAGTGCACAGGATGAAAAACTGTTTTTT

V: TRBV3-1
size: once
D: -
J: TRBJ1-1
CDR3: CASSQVSREYTEAFF
DNA: TGTGCCAGCAGCCAAGTTAGTCGGGAGTACACTGAAGCTTTCTTT

V: TRBV7-9
size: -
D: -
J: TRBJ2-7
CDR3: CASSPGWRDPLYEQYF
DNA: TGTGCCAGCAGCCCAGGTTGGCGGGACCCCCTCTACGAGCAGTACTTC

V: TRBV3-1
size: -
D: -
J: TRBJ2-5
CDR3: CASSQGAEAGETQYF
DNA: TGTGCCAGCAGCCAAGGTGCCGAGGCGGGGGAGACCCAGTACTTC

V: TRBV3-1
size: -
D: -
J: TRBJ1-2
CDR3: CASSQGPSGYGYTF
DNA: TGTGCCAGCAGCCAAGGCCCCTCGGGCTATGGCTACACCTTC

V: TRBV7-9
size: -
D: -
J: TRBJ1-1
CDR3: CASSLQTNTEAFF
DNA: TGTGCCAGCAGCTTACAGACGAACACTGAAGCTTTCTTT

V: TRBV29-1
size: -
D: -
J: TRBJ2-7
CDR3: CSVTGTDTSYEQYF
DNA: TGCAGCGTGACCGGGACGGACACCTCCTACGAGCAGTACTTC

V: TRBV6-1
size: -
D: -
J: TRBJ2-7
CDR3: CASREHEQYF
DNA: TGTGCCAGCAGGGAACACGAGCAGTACTTC

V: TRBV20-1
size: -
D: -
J: TRBJ2-7
CDR3: CSASRGTAISYEQYF
DNA: TGCAGTGCTAGCCGCGGGACAGCCATCTCCTACGAGCAGTACTTC

V: TRBV5-1
size: -
D: -
J: TRBJ2-7
CDR3: CASSLGGGREQYF
DNA: TGCGCCAGCAGCTTGGGAGGTGGACGCGAGCAGTACTTC

V: TRBV2
size: -
D: -
J: TRBJ2-1
CDR3: CASSRGRDNEQFF
DNA: TGTGCCAGCAGTCGAGGAAGGGACAATGAGCAGTTCTTC

V: TRBV6-2/TRBV6-3
size: -
D: TRBD1
J: TRBJ1-2
CDR3: CASSYPAGGHGYTF
DNA: TGTGCCAGCAGCTACCCGGCAGGGGGCCATGGCTACACCTTC

V: TRBV5-6
size: -
D: -
J: TRBJ1-2
CDR3: CASSSGDAYGYTF
DNA: TGTGCCAGCAGCTCCGGGGACGCGTATGGCTACACCTTC

V: TRBV7-9
size: -
D: -
J: TRBJ1-2
CDR3: CASSSTRQYGYTF
DNA: TGTGCCAGCAGCTCCACCCGACAGTATGGCTACACCTTC

V: TRBV21-1
size: -
D: -
J: TRBJ2-5
CDR3: CAGRDKGKETQYF
DNA: TGTGCCGGCCGGGACAAGGGAAAAGAGACCCAGTACTTC

V: TRBV2
size: -
D: -
J: TRBJ2-6
CDR3: CASSKRGVSSGANVLTF
DNA: TGTGCCAGCAGTAAAAGGGGGGTGAGCTCTGGGGCCAACGTCCTGACTTTC

V: TRBV2
size: once
D: TRBD1
J: TRBJ1-1
CDR3: CASSVGTGGLNTEAFF
DNA: TGTGCCAGCAGTGTTGGGACAGGGGGCTTGAACACTGAAGCTTTCTTT